Listed below are T cell receptor beta chains from one sample, sequenced in a study of blood T cell repertoires in COVID-19. Clones were sequenced by immunoSEQ multiplex PCR, and TCRdb holds only the in-frame ones, with some missing. The table records tens of thousands of clones, roughly 84% of them present only once. The sequenced sample was peripheral blood. These receptors were collected from a man aged 25-40 years with COVID-19, enrolled during active disease. Both conserved end residues are part of each CDR3. The D gene is left open where the match is weak. Clone size, where shown, is once, few, many, or a class for clones that have expanded.

d_gene: NA
abundance: NA
v_gene: TRBV5-1
j_gene: TRBJ2-3
CDR3nt: TGCGCCAGCAGCTTGGCTTTTGCGGCGGCAGATACGCAGTATTTT
CDR3aa: CASSLAFAAADTQYF

d_gene: TRBD1
abundance: once
v_gene: TRBV6-6
j_gene: TRBJ1-1
CDR3nt: TGTGCCACCCGGGGACAGGCAGGGATGAACACTGAAGCTTTCTTT
CDR3aa: CATRGQAGMNTEAFF

d_gene: TRBD2
abundance: NA
v_gene: TRBV3-1/TRBV3-2
j_gene: TRBJ2-5
CDR3nt: TGTGCCAGCAGCCCATTAGCGGGAACACAAGAGACCCAGTACTTC
CDR3aa: CASSPLAGTQETQYF

d_gene: NA
abundance: NA
v_gene: TRBV10-2
j_gene: TRBJ2-7
CDR3nt: TGCGCCAGCAGCGACTCAGCCTTATTGGAGCAGTACTTC
CDR3aa: CASSDSALLEQYF

d_gene: NA
abundance: NA
v_gene: TRBV28
j_gene: TRBJ1-2
CDR3nt: TGTGCCAGCAGTAGGACAGTGAACTATGGCTACACCTTC
CDR3aa: CASSRTVNYGYTF

d_gene: NA
abundance: NA
v_gene: TRBV30
j_gene: TRBJ1-4
CDR3nt: TGTGCCTCCCCCGGACCACGCGAGGGAAATGAAAAACTGTTTTTT
CDR3aa: CASPGPREGNEKLFF

d_gene: TRBD1
abundance: NA
v_gene: TRBV30
j_gene: TRBJ1-2
CDR3nt: TGTGCCTGGAGGCAGGGGGCCGTCTATGGCTACACCTTC
CDR3aa: CAWRQGAVYGYTF

d_gene: TRBD1
abundance: NA
v_gene: TRBV19
j_gene: TRBJ2-3
CDR3nt: TGTGCCAGTAGCCCGGACAGGGGGCCCGCAGATACGCAGTATTTT
CDR3aa: CASSPDRGPADTQYF

d_gene: NA
abundance: NA
v_gene: TRBV28
j_gene: TRBJ1-3
CDR3nt: TGTGCCAGCAGTTTCGGGGGTCGGGGGGCCCACTCTGGAAACACCATATATTTT
CDR3aa: CASSFGGRGAHSGNTIYF

d_gene: TRBD1
abundance: NA
v_gene: TRBV28
j_gene: TRBJ1-1
CDR3nt: TGTGCCAGCAGTTTGATACAGGGGGCGCGCGAAGCTTTCTTT
CDR3aa: CASSLIQGAREAFF

d_gene: NA
abundance: NA
v_gene: TRBV24-1
j_gene: TRBJ1-5
CDR3nt: TGTGCCACCAGTTCCTGGGAGGGGGGAAGCAATCAGCCCCAGCATTTT
CDR3aa: CATSSWEGGSNQPQHF

d_gene: TRBD1
abundance: few
v_gene: TRBV6-1
j_gene: TRBJ1-1
CDR3nt: TGTGCCAGCAGTGATTGGGGGGGGACAGGGGACACTGAAGCTTTCTTT
CDR3aa: CASSDWGGTGDTEAFF

d_gene: TRBD2
abundance: NA
v_gene: TRBV5-6
j_gene: TRBJ2-3
CDR3nt: TGTGCCAGCAGCTTGGGACTAGCGGTCACAGATACGCAGTATTTT
CDR3aa: CASSLGLAVTDTQYF

d_gene: TRBD2
abundance: NA
v_gene: TRBV9
j_gene: TRBJ2-7
CDR3nt: TGTGCCAGCAGCGCCGACGGGAGGCCCCAAGAGCAGTACTTC
CDR3aa: CASSADGRPQEQYF

d_gene: TRBD2
abundance: NA
v_gene: TRBV29-1
j_gene: TRBJ2-2
CDR3nt: TGCAGCGTCTCTAGCGGGACGGCCGGGGAGCTGTTTTTT
CDR3aa: CSVSSGTAGELFF

d_gene: TRBD2
abundance: NA
v_gene: TRBV25-1
j_gene: TRBJ2-5
CDR3nt: TGTGCCAGCAGACTAGCGGGAACCACCGGGGCCCAGTACTTC
CDR3aa: CASRLAGTTGAQYF

d_gene: TRBD1
abundance: once
v_gene: TRBV6-5
j_gene: TRBJ1-3
CDR3nt: TGTGCCAGCAGTAGGGGACAGGCGAGAAACACCATATATTTT
CDR3aa: CASSRGQARNTIYF

d_gene: NA
abundance: medium-sized
v_gene: TRBV3-1/TRBV3-2
j_gene: TRBJ2-5
CDR3nt: TGTGCCAGCAACCGAAACTTAGAGACCCAGTACTTC
CDR3aa: CASNRNLETQYF

d_gene: NA
abundance: NA
v_gene: TRBV30
j_gene: TRBJ1-5
CDR3nt: TGTGCCTGGAGTGGGGCACAGCGCAATCAGCCCCAGCATTTT
CDR3aa: CAWSGAQRNQPQHF

d_gene: NA
abundance: NA
v_gene: TRBV10-2
j_gene: TRBJ1-2
CDR3nt: TGCGCCAGCGGGCGGGCCCGAGCTAACTATGGCTACACCTTC
CDR3aa: CASGRARANYGYTF